This T cell receptor beta chain was captured by sequencing in a study of T cells in Graves' hyperthyroidism and ophthalmopathy. Study background: Peripheral blood sampling occurred at initial diagnosis, before any treatment. Study-wide findings and caveats: Most expanded thyroid clonotypes above 0.001 recurred in blood. Onset of ophthalmopathy came a median approximately 6 months after the model predicted it.

RNA transcripts gave rise to amplified TCR beta CDR3 regions. First-round RT-PCR targeting the TCR CDR3 was performed with the HTBI primer set. TCRdb itself ran the multiplex PCR reads through MiXCR, one entry per CDR3 protein. The top ten hold 15% of the sample, which has around 690,000 distinct CDR3 sequences, roughly 17% seen once. Notes on this clonotype: What it recognizes is unknown. This could be a read error, since a much larger clone is one nucleotide away.

Germline V gene sequence: CDR1 MDHEN, CDR2 SYDVKM. This CDR3 comprises 14 residues. The receptor was derived from a man over 45 with Graves' hyperthyroidism. The sequenced material came from blood. V is TRBV28 and J is TRBJ1-1; a weak D match, TRBD1 (5 bases). The chain's CDR3 is CASRLGDRHTGAFF. The CDR3 DNA reads as TGTGCCAGCAGACTCGGAGACAGACACACTGGAGCTTTCTTT.